These T cell receptor beta chains were read from a single sample in a study of a mutant IDH1 vaccine in newly diagnosed glioma. Profiled with immunoSEQ multiplex PCR; TCRdb holds only in-frame clones, not every one. The sample records approximately 58,000 clones, roughly four fifths being singletons. No antigen has been identified for these receptors. The sample in question was PBMCs, obtained from a glioma patient whose treatment included an IDH1 peptide vaccine. These receptors all stem from a man aged 30-40 years with glioma. The CDR3 runs from the conserved cysteine through the conserved F or W. A D gene is named only where the DNA matches it firmly. Clone sizes are given selectively: once, few, many, or a class where the clone is expanded.

V: TRBV25-1
J: TRBJ1-1
D: TRBD1
size: -
DNA: TGTGCCAGCAGTGAATCACAGGGGCCAACCCCTGAAGCTTTCTTT
CDR3: CASSESQGPTPEAFF

V: TRBV9
J: TRBJ1-5
D: -
size: few
DNA: TGTGCCAGCAGTACCTCCGGGGGCAATCAGCCCCAGCATTTT
CDR3: CASSTSGGNQPQHF

V: TRBV7-8
J: TRBJ2-1
D: -
size: -
DNA: TGTGCCAGCAGCGACAGGTGGAGACGATACAATGAGCAGTTCTTC
CDR3: CASSDRWRRYNEQFF

V: TRBV14
J: TRBJ2-7
D: -
size: -
DNA: TGTGCCAGCAGCCAAGCAGACAGTTACTACGAGCAGTACTTC
CDR3: CASSQADSYYEQYF

V: TRBV6-1
J: TRBJ2-6
D: TRBD2
size: few
DNA: TGTGCCAGCAGGGACGGGGGGTCTGGGGCCAACGTCCTGACTTTC
CDR3: CASRDGGSGANVLTF

V: TRBV6-5
J: TRBJ1-6
D: -
size: -
DNA: TGTGCCAGCAGTTTCACCCCCGCAGTAGGATCTTCACCCCTCCACTTT
CDR3: CASSFTPAVGSSPLHF

V: TRBV18
J: TRBJ1-1
D: -
size: -
DNA: TGTGCCAGCTCTCAAACCACACAGGTGAACACTGAAGCTTTCTTT
CDR3: CASSQTTQVNTEAFF

V: TRBV19
J: TRBJ2-7
D: TRBD1
size: -
DNA: TGTGCCAGTAGTATATCCACCCCGATTTCGGGACAGGGGCCATCCTACGAGCAGTACTTC
CDR3: CASSISTPISGQGPSYEQYF

V: TRBV5-1
J: TRBJ2-6
D: -
size: -
DNA: TGCGCCAGCAGCTTGATTCCTAGTAGTGGGGCCAACGTCCTGACTTTC
CDR3: CASSLIPSSGANVLTF

V: TRBV4-2
J: TRBJ2-2
D: -
size: -
DNA: TGTGCCAGCAGTCCCATCGGACAGCTAGCTATCACCGGGGAGCTGTTTTTT
CDR3: CASSPIGQLAITGELFF

V: TRBV7-9
J: TRBJ1-4
D: -
size: -
DNA: TGTGCCAGCAGCTCCCGGCACCCTCGACAAAAACTGTTTTTT
CDR3: CASSSRHPRQKLFF

V: TRBV2
J: TRBJ1-1
D: -
size: -
DNA: TGTGCCAGCAGGAGCCCACCGGGACCGCTGACGTTCAACACTGAAGCTTTCTTT
CDR3: CASRSPPGPLTFNTEAFF

V: TRBV6-4
J: TRBJ1-2
D: -
size: -
DNA: TGTGCCAGCAGTGACTGGGGCACGGGCTACACCTTC
CDR3: CASSDWGTGYTF

V: TRBV18
J: TRBJ2-7
D: -
size: once
DNA: TGTGCCAGCTCACCATCCGGGGGGCGCTACGAGCAGTACTTC
CDR3: CASSPSGGRYEQYF

V: TRBV5-6
J: TRBJ1-3
D: TRBD1
size: -
DNA: TGTGCCAGCAGACGGACAGGGAGCTCTGGAAACACCATATATTTT
CDR3: CASRRTGSSGNTIYF

V: TRBV19
J: TRBJ2-7
D: TRBD1
size: -
DNA: TGTGCCAGTAGTAGTGCCGGGACAGCGGCCGAGCAGTACTTC
CDR3: CASSSAGTAAEQYF

V: TRBV10-3
J: TRBJ2-7
D: -
size: -
DNA: TGTGCCATCAGTGAGTCGGTAGGTCTCACCTACGAGCAGTACTTC
CDR3: CAISESVGLTYEQYF

V: TRBV2
J: TRBJ2-1
D: -
size: -
DNA: TGTGCCAGCAGTGTTTTAGGAGGGACTGAGCAGTTCTTC
CDR3: CASSVLGGTEQFF

V: TRBV6-5
J: TRBJ2-7
D: -
size: -
DNA: TGTGCCAGCAGAGGGGACATGTCCTACGAGCAGTACTTC
CDR3: CASRGDMSYEQYF

V: TRBV27
J: TRBJ2-7
D: -
size: -
DNA: TGTGCCAGCAGTTTATTGAGCGGAGTCTACGAGCAGTACTTC
CDR3: CASSLLSGVYEQYF

V: TRBV7-9
J: TRBJ2-1
D: -
size: -
DNA: TGTGCCAGCAGCCCCCGAGCGAGGGGGAGCTCCTACAATGAGCAGTTCTTC
CDR3: CASSPRARGSSYNEQFF

V: TRBV19
J: TRBJ2-7
D: -
size: -
DNA: TGTGCCAGTAGACCCCGGGGCAGTGGGAACGAGCAGTACTTC
CDR3: CASRPRGSGNEQYF

V: TRBV5-6
J: TRBJ2-3
D: -
size: -
DNA: TGTGCCAGCAGCTTGGGCAGTGGTCCAGGGGTTAGCACAGATACGCAGTATTTT
CDR3: CASSLGSGPGVSTDTQYF

V: TRBV30
J: TRBJ1-5
D: TRBD1
size: few
DNA: TGTGCCTGGAACACCGGGACAGTCGGGCCCCAGCATTTT
CDR3: CAWNTGTVGPQHF

V: TRBV29-1
J: TRBJ2-2
D: TRBD1
size: medium-sized
DNA: TGCAGCGGGCGGTCGCAGGGGGACACCGGGGAGCTGTTTTTT
CDR3: CSGRSQGDTGELFF

V: TRBV11-2
J: TRBJ1-1
D: TRBD1
size: -
DNA: TGTGCCAGCAGCTGGACCAGGGACAGGAGCAACACTGAAGCTTTCTTT
CDR3: CASSWTRDRSNTEAFF

V: TRBV28
J: TRBJ2-5
D: -
size: -
DNA: TGTGCCAGCAGTCTCCCAGGGGGGGGTGGTGAGACCCAGTACTTC
CDR3: CASSLPGGGGETQYF

V: TRBV10-1
J: TRBJ2-2
D: -
size: -
DNA: TGCGCCAGCAGTGAAGGGCCCTACACCGGGGAGCTGTTTTTT
CDR3: CASSEGPYTGELFF

V: TRBV11-2
J: TRBJ2-7
D: -
size: once
DNA: TGTGCCAGCAGCTTCGGGGACAAGGGCTACGAGCAGTACTTC
CDR3: CASSFGDKGYEQYF

V: TRBV6-5
J: TRBJ2-7
D: -
size: once
DNA: TGTGCCAGCAGTTACTCGGACGGGGTGAGCTACGAGCAGTACTTC
CDR3: CASSYSDGVSYEQYF

V: TRBV5-1
J: TRBJ2-3
D: -
size: -
DNA: TGCGCCAGCAGCTCCACACCCCCACAAGATACGCAGTATTTT
CDR3: CASSSTPPQDTQYF

V: TRBV29-1
J: TRBJ2-3
D: -
size: -
DNA: TGCAGCGTGGACAAAAAGCCGCTAGCTACAGATACGCAGTATTTT
CDR3: CSVDKKPLATDTQYF

V: TRBV27
J: TRBJ2-7
D: -
size: -
DNA: TGTGCCAGCAGTCCCATCCCTGGGAAAGAGCAGTACTTC
CDR3: CASSPIPGKEQYF

V: TRBV28
J: TRBJ1-1
D: -
size: -
DNA: TGTGCCAGCAGCTCACCTCTGGGCATAGGAGCGTCCAGATCACCTGAAGCTTTCTTT
CDR3: CASSSPLGIGASRSPEAFF

V: TRBV5-6
J: TRBJ2-5
D: TRBD1
size: -
DNA: TGTGCCAGCAGACGACAGGGTGGGGAGACCCAGTACTTC
CDR3: CASRRQGGETQYF

V: TRBV6-5
J: TRBJ2-7
D: TRBD1
size: -
DNA: TGTGCCAGCAGGGCAGGACAGGGCAGGTCCTACGAGCAGTACTTC
CDR3: CASRAGQGRSYEQYF

V: TRBV5-6
J: TRBJ2-7
D: TRBD1
size: once
DNA: TGTGCCAGCAGCCGAGTCGACAGGGCAGCTACGAGCCCCTACGAGCAGTACTTC
CDR3: CASSRVDRAATSPYEQYF

V: TRBV7-9
J: TRBJ1-5
D: -
size: -
DNA: TGTGCCAGCAGCCCAGTGGCAGCCTACAGTCAGCCCCAGCATTTT
CDR3: CASSPVAAYSQPQHF

V: TRBV9
J: TRBJ2-4
D: -
size: -
DNA: TGTGCCAGCAGCCCCCATTCCCGAGGGAACATTCAGTACTTC
CDR3: CASSPHSRGNIQYF

V: TRBV7-8
J: TRBJ1-1
D: -
size: once
DNA: TGTGCCAGCAGCTCAGGCCCCATGAACACTGAAGCTTTCTTT
CDR3: CASSSGPMNTEAFF

V: TRBV11-2
J: TRBJ1-3
D: -
size: -
DNA: TGTGCCAGCAGCTTCCCCAGGGCCCACCTCTCTGGAAACACCATATATTTT
CDR3: CASSFPRAHLSGNTIYF

V: TRBV5-6
J: TRBJ1-1
D: -
size: -
DNA: TGTGCCAGCAGCTTGGGGGCGGCAATATTGAACACTGAAGCTTTCTTT
CDR3: CASSLGAAILNTEAFF

V: TRBV28
J: TRBJ2-2
D: TRBD1
size: -
DNA: TGTGCCAGCAGATTACGGGACAGGAACACCGGGGAGCTGTTTTTT
CDR3: CASRLRDRNTGELFF

V: TRBV5-1
J: TRBJ2-3
D: TRBD2
size: -
DNA: TGCGCCAGCAGCTCGAGGGTAGCGGGGGGGCCTAGCACAGATACGCAGTATTTT
CDR3: CASSSRVAGGPSTDTQYF

V: TRBV30
J: TRBJ2-7
D: -
size: -
DNA: TGTGCCTGGGGTTTTACCTACGAGCAGTACTTC
CDR3: CAWGFTYEQYF

V: TRBV1
J: TRBJ1-6
D: -
size: -
DNA: TGCACCAGCAGCCACCGACAGGGAAACAATTCACCCCTCCACTTT
CDR3: CTSSHRQGNNSPLHF

V: TRBV6-4
J: TRBJ2-3
D: TRBD2
size: -
DNA: TGTGCCAGCAGTGACTCCGGGGGGGCCACAGATACGCAGTATTTT
CDR3: CASSDSGGATDTQYF

V: TRBV28
J: TRBJ1-1
D: -
size: -
DNA: TGTGCCAGCAGTTTCCGTTTGTGGGGGCGGAGAACTGAAGCTTTCTTT
CDR3: CASSFRLWGRRTEAFF

V: TRBV4-1
J: TRBJ1-6
D: -
size: -
DNA: TGCGCCAGCAGCCAAGTAGAGAGGCTTGAGGTTTCACCCCTCCACTTT
CDR3: CASSQVERLEVSPLHF

V: TRBV6-1
J: TRBJ1-5
D: -
size: -
DNA: TGTGCCAGCAGTGAAGGGACAAGTACCCAGCATTTT
CDR3: CASSEGTSTQHF

V: TRBV5-1
J: TRBJ2-7
D: -
size: -
DNA: TGCGCCAGCAGCTTGGTTGTTTTCCACGAGCAGTACTTC
CDR3: CASSLVVFHEQYF